A selection of T cell receptor beta chains follows, all from one sample in a study of T-cell reconstitution after alpha-beta-depleted transplantation in children. Each CDR3 protein is one row after TCRdb ran MiXCR on the PCR reads. The repertoire holds about 580,000 distinct CDR3 sequences, roughly 23% seen once, with 12% to 15% in the top ten. The sample consisted of PBMCs, mostly from graft donor cells, taken 360 days after TCRalphabeta/CD19-depleted stem cell transplant. The origin of the receptors is a boy under two years old who had a stem cell transplant for acute myeloid leukemia, so the T cells may come from the graft donor. Each CDR3 is given with its conserved first and last residue. The D gene is left open where the match is weak. Size values are once, few and many counts, or a class for expanded clones, and some rows have none.

-	-	TRBJ1-2	TRBV18	CASSPDNNYGYTF	TGTGCCAGCTCACCTGACAACAACTATGGCTACACCTTC
many	-	TRBJ2-3	TRBV27	CASRRGGSTDTQYF	TGTGCCAGCAGGAGGGGGGGAAGCACAGATACGCAGTATTTT
-	-	TRBJ1-1	TRBV5-1	CASSLEGRNEAFF	TGCGCCAGCAGCTTGGAAGGACGGAATGAAGCTTTCTTT
many	-	TRBJ1-2	TRBV12-5	CASGLEARYGYTF	TGTGCTAGTGGTTTGGAGGCTCGTTATGGCTACACCTTC
-	TRBD1	TRBJ2-2	TRBV4-3	CASRGQGGTGELFF	TGCGCCAGCCGGGGACAGGGGGGAACCGGGGAGCTGTTTTTT
many	-	TRBJ2-7	TRBV12-3/TRBV12-4	CASSSIGYEQYF	TGTGCCAGCAGTTCGATTGGTTACGAGCAGTACTTC
many	-	TRBJ1-2	TRBV12-3/TRBV12-4	CASSLMGAYGYTF	TGTGCCAGCAGTTTAATGGGAGCGTATGGCTACACCTTC
many	TRBD2	TRBJ2-3	TRBV10-3	CAISRAGGIADTQYF	TGTGCCATCAGTCGAGCGGGGGGAATAGCAGATACGCAGTATTTT
many	-	TRBJ1-1	TRBV20-1	CSASSGAGTEAFF	TGCAGTGCGTCCTCGGGGGCGGGAACTGAAGCTTTCTTT
many	-	TRBJ1-2	TRBV29-1	CSVERVLLRGEGYTF	TGCAGCGTTGAACGCGTCCTACTCCGCGGGGAGGGCTACACCTTC
-	TRBD1	TRBJ1-1	TRBV7-6	CASSFPRTGEETEAFF	TGTGCCAGCAGCTTCCCCCGGACAGGGGAAGAAACTGAAGCTTTCTTT
-	TRBD1	TRBJ2-5	TRBV25-1	CASRDRDKYQETQYF	TGTGCCAGCAGGGACAGGGATAAGTACCAAGAGACCCAGTACTTC
-	-	TRBJ2-1	TRBV2	CASISDWGTQVVGEQFF	TGTGCCAGCATTTCAGACTGGGGTACCCAAGTCGTGGGTGAGCAGTTCTTC
many	-	TRBJ2-7	TRBV20-1	CSARAPGPFSYEQYF	TGCAGTGCTAGGGCTCCGGGTCCTTTCTCCTACGAGCAGTACTTC
many	-	TRBJ2-5	TRBV5-1	CASSEGPGAVETQYF	TGCGCCAGCAGCGAGGGACCGGGTGCGGTGGAGACCCAGTACTTC
many	TRBD1	TRBJ2-3	TRBV29-1	CSAGQLTDTQYF	TGCAGCGCGGGACAGCTCACAGATACGCAGTATTTT
-	-	TRBJ2-4	TRBV5-5	CASSFGKEIQYF	TGTGCCAGCAGCTTCGGAAAAGAGATTCAGTACTTC
few	TRBD2	TRBJ2-1	TRBV5-1	CASSSIAGGPGEQFF	TGCGCCAGCAGCTCAATAGCGGGGGGGCCAGGTGAGCAGTTCTTC
many	TRBD1	TRBJ2-5	TRBV29-1	CSVEVRRSLDRGETQYF	TGCAGCGTTGAAGTGAGGAGAAGCTTGGACAGGGGAGAGACCCAGTACTTC
many	-	TRBJ2-2	TRBV10-3	CAIRAYPGLGNTGELFF	TGTGCCATCAGAGCTTACCCGGGACTTGGGAACACCGGGGAGCTGTTTTTT
few	-	TRBJ1-4	TRBV12-3/TRBV12-4	CASSSPGQYEKLFF	TGTGCCAGCAGTTCGCCGGGACAATATGAAAAACTGTTTTTT
-	TRBD1	TRBJ2-4	TRBV20-1	CSARSRQGKNIQYF	TGCAGTGCTAGGTCCCGACAGGGGAAAAACATTCAGTACTTC
-	-	TRBJ2-1	TRBV6-5	CASSYSRGGGYEQFF	TGTGCCAGCAGTTACTCGAGGGGGGGCGGCTATGAGCAGTTCTTC
few	TRBD1	TRBJ2-4	TRBV20-1	CSARGTGTGLAKNIQYF	TGCAGTGCTAGAGGGACTGGGACAGGCCTAGCCAAAAACATTCAGTACTTC
-	-	TRBJ2-3	TRBV28	CASSFPVGHTQYF	TGTGCCAGCAGTTTCCCTGTAGGACATACGCAGTATTTT
-	-	TRBJ2-2	TRBV6-8	CASSPHRDTGELFF	TGTGCCAGCAGCCCCCACAGGGACACCGGGGAGCTGTTTTTT
few	-	TRBJ2-5	TRBV13	CASSYKMGGHETQYF	TGTGCCAGCAGCTACAAAATGGGGGGCCACGAGACCCAGTACTTC
-	-	TRBJ1-4	TRBV20-1	CSARDLDRDNEKLFF	TGCAGTGCTAGAGATCTGGACAGAGATAATGAAAAACTGTTTTTT
many	-	TRBJ1-2	TRBV20-1	CSAPRTAAYGYTF	TGCAGTGCTCCCCGGACAGCGGCCTATGGCTACACCTTC
-	-	TRBJ2-1	TRBV6-5	CASSSPGQQFF	TGTGCCAGCAGTTCCCCGGGACAACAGTTCTTC
many	-	TRBJ2-7	TRBV10-3	CAISANAYTGEQYF	TGTGCCATCAGCGCAAATGCATATACAGGCGAGCAGTACTTC
many	TRBD1	TRBJ2-4	TRBV15	CATSMPGQVKNIQYF	TGTGCCACCAGCATGCCGGGACAGGTTAAAAACATTCAGTACTTC
few	TRBD2	TRBJ2-5	TRBV18	CASSKAGGEETQYF	TGTGCCAGCTCCAAAGCGGGGGGAGAAGAGACCCAGTACTTC
-	TRBD1	TRBJ1-2	TRBV12-3/TRBV12-4	CASSFTGTGFGYTF	TGTGCCAGCAGTTTTACCGGGACAGGGTTTGGCTACACCTTC
-	-	TRBJ1-5	TRBV6-5	CASSYSGINQPQHF	TGTGCCAGCAGTTACTCTGGGATCAATCAGCCCCAGCATTTT